A selection of T cell receptor beta chains follows, all from one sample in a study of shared clonotypes between healthy human individuals. The assay was immunoSEQ multiplex PCR, and TCRdb's table has in-frame clones only and misses some. Of about 2.4 million clones listed, 93% are singletons. The sequenced material came from naive CD4+ T cells from PBMCs. The receptors here all came from a man younger than 30 in good health. Some clones in this sample may be carry-over from other donors' samples. CDR3s include the opening cysteine and the closing phenylalanine or tryptophan. Each record gives: V gene, clone size, D gene, J gene, CDR3 protein, CDR3 DNA. The D gene is left open where the match is weak. Clone sizes are given selectively: once, few, many, or a class where the clone is expanded.

V gene: TRBV19; clone size: .; D gene: .; J gene: TRBJ2-5; CDR3 protein: CASSIRPPRGETQYF; CDR3 DNA: TGTGCCAGTAGTATAAGGCCCCCGCGGGGAGAGACCCAGTACTTC
V gene: TRBV5-1; clone size: .; D gene: TRBD2; J gene: TRBJ2-2; CDR3 protein: CASSLFGRRDTGELFF; CDR3 DNA: TGCGCCAGCAGCTTATTCGGGAGGCGCGACACCGGGGAGCTGTTTTTT
V gene: TRBV27; clone size: .; D gene: .; J gene: TRBJ1-2; CDR3 protein: CASSLQGYYGYTF; CDR3 DNA: TGTGCCAGCAGTTTACAGGGGTACTATGGCTACACCTTC
V gene: TRBV4-1; clone size: .; D gene: .; J gene: TRBJ1-5; CDR3 protein: CASSSRGGLGNQPQHF; CDR3 DNA: TGCGCCAGCAGCTCTCGCGGGGGGTTGGGCAATCAGCCCCAGCATTTT
V gene: TRBV11-3; clone size: once; D gene: .; J gene: TRBJ1-1; CDR3 protein: CASSHGGSTEAFF; CDR3 DNA: TGTGCCAGCTCTCACGGAGGGAGCACTGAAGCTTTCTTT
V gene: TRBV11-2; clone size: .; D gene: .; J gene: TRBJ2-7; CDR3 protein: CASSVRDYEQYF; CDR3 DNA: TGTGCCAGCAGCGTCCGGGACTACGAGCAGTACTTC
V gene: TRBV6-1; clone size: .; D gene: TRBD1; J gene: TRBJ1-2; CDR3 protein: CASSGGGGYTF; CDR3 DNA: TGTGCCAGCAGTGGAGGGGGCGGCTACACCTTC
V gene: TRBV2; clone size: .; D gene: TRBD2; J gene: TRBJ2-1; CDR3 protein: CASSYIAGGSYNEQFF; CDR3 DNA: TGTGCCAGCAGTTATATAGCGGGAGGTTCCTACAATGAGCAGTTCTTC
V gene: TRBV27; clone size: .; D gene: .; J gene: TRBJ2-4; CDR3 protein: CASSLDPGGNIQYF; CDR3 DNA: TGTGCCAGCAGTTTAGACCCCGGAGGAAACATTCAGTACTTC
V gene: TRBV5-4; clone size: .; D gene: .; J gene: TRBJ2-7; CDR3 protein: CASSLGGSNYEQYF; CDR3 DNA: TGTGCCAGCAGCTTGGGCGGGTCGAACTACGAGCAGTACTTC
V gene: TRBV5-1; clone size: .; D gene: .; J gene: TRBJ2-6; CDR3 protein: CASSSTSSGANVLTF; CDR3 DNA: TGCGCCAGCAGCTCCACTAGCTCTGGGGCCAACGTCCTGACTTTC
V gene: TRBV7-4; clone size: .; D gene: .; J gene: TRBJ2-4; CDR3 protein: CASSPPPAGARVLVKNIQYF; CDR3 DNA: TGTGCCAGCAGCCCACCACCCGCAGGGGCACGGGTGTTGGTCAAAAACATTCAGTACTTC
V gene: TRBV5-4; clone size: .; D gene: .; J gene: TRBJ1-2; CDR3 protein: CASSPGVRGSYTF; CDR3 DNA: TGTGCCAGCAGCCCGGGGGTCCGCGGGAGCTACACCTTC
V gene: TRBV11-3; clone size: .; D gene: TRBD2; J gene: TRBJ2-2; CDR3 protein: CASAWTSGSGELFF; CDR3 DNA: TGTGCCAGCGCTTGGACCAGCGGGAGCGGGGAGCTGTTTTTT
V gene: TRBV28; clone size: .; D gene: TRBD2; J gene: TRBJ2-7; CDR3 protein: CASRKWGFRRTSGTYEQYF; CDR3 DNA: TGTGCCAGCAGGAAGTGGGGCTTCAGACGGACTAGCGGGACCTACGAGCAGTACTTC
V gene: TRBV6-6; clone size: .; D gene: .; J gene: TRBJ1-4; CDR3 protein: CASTRGLNEKLFF; CDR3 DNA: TGTGCCAGCACCCGGGGTCTTAATGAAAAACTGTTTTTT
V gene: TRBV18; clone size: .; D gene: .; J gene: TRBJ2-1; CDR3 protein: CASSWRPENEQFF; CDR3 DNA: TGTGCCAGCTCCTGGAGACCCGAGAATGAGCAGTTCTTC
V gene: TRBV28; clone size: .; D gene: TRBD2; J gene: TRBJ2-5; CDR3 protein: CASSLAELPPETQYF; CDR3 DNA: TGTGCCAGCAGTCTAGCGGAACTCCCTCCAGAGACCCAGTACTTC
V gene: TRBV11-1; clone size: .; D gene: .; J gene: TRBJ2-7; CDR3 protein: CASSPRVNIGSIPPYEQYF; CDR3 DNA: TGTGCCAGCAGCCCCCGGGTAAACATCGGATCGATACCTCCCTACGAGCAGTACTTC
V gene: TRBV5-1; clone size: few; D gene: .; J gene: TRBJ2-5; CDR3 protein: CASSLVVGETQYF; CDR3 DNA: TGCGCCAGCAGCTTGGTAGTGGGGGAGACCCAGTACTTC
V gene: TRBV25-1; clone size: .; D gene: .; J gene: TRBJ2-7; CDR3 protein: CASSRAGLPYEQYF; CDR3 DNA: TGTGCCAGCAGTCGGGCAGGGTTGCCCTACGAGCAGTACTTC
V gene: TRBV5-6; clone size: .; D gene: .; J gene: TRBJ2-7; CDR3 protein: CASSFSPTSSYEQYF; CDR3 DNA: TGTGCCAGCAGCTTTAGCCCGACTAGTTCCTACGAGCAGTACTTC
V gene: TRBV27; clone size: .; D gene: TRBD1; J gene: TRBJ1-2; CDR3 protein: CASSLWTGYGYTF; CDR3 DNA: TGTGCCAGCAGTTTATGGACAGGCTATGGCTACACCTTC
V gene: TRBV15; clone size: once; D gene: .; J gene: TRBJ1-2; CDR3 protein: CATGSGDTLGQPYGYTF; CDR3 DNA: TGTGCCACCGGTTCTGGGGACACGCTCGGGCAACCCTATGGCTACACCTTC
V gene: TRBV15; clone size: .; D gene: TRBD2; J gene: TRBJ2-5; CDR3 protein: CATSWAGGRETQYF; CDR3 DNA: TGTGCCACCAGCTGGGCGGGAGGGCGTGAGACCCAGTACTTC
V gene: TRBV2; clone size: once; D gene: .; J gene: TRBJ2-3; CDR3 protein: CASSRFRTGGTDTQYF; CDR3 DNA: TGTGCCAGCAGTAGATTCCGGACGGGGGGCACAGATACGCAGTATTTT
V gene: TRBV5-1; clone size: .; D gene: .; J gene: TRBJ2-3; CDR3 protein: CASSPTGPDTQYF; CDR3 DNA: TGCGCCAGCAGCCCCACGGGTCCAGATACGCAGTATTTT
V gene: TRBV6-5; clone size: .; D gene: .; J gene: TRBJ1-6; CDR3 protein: CASSYFDRNSPLHF; CDR3 DNA: TGTGCCAGCAGTTATTTCGACAGAAATTCACCCCTCCACTTT
V gene: TRBV11-2; clone size: .; D gene: TRBD2; J gene: TRBJ2-1; CDR3 protein: CASSLGRGSYNEQFF; CDR3 DNA: TGTGCCAGCAGCTTGGGGAGGGGTTCCTACAATGAGCAGTTCTTC
V gene: TRBV5-4; clone size: .; D gene: TRBD1; J gene: TRBJ1-2; CDR3 protein: CASSHGGQGGVWDYGYTF; CDR3 DNA: TGTGCCAGCAGCCATGGAGGCCAGGGGGGGGTGTGGGACTATGGCTACACCTTC
V gene: TRBV7-9; clone size: .; D gene: TRBD2; J gene: TRBJ2-1; CDR3 protein: CASSAYSGLAGLNEQFF; CDR3 DNA: TGTGCCAGCAGCGCCTACTCTGGCCTAGCGGGGTTAAATGAGCAGTTCTTC
V gene: TRBV2; clone size: .; D gene: .; J gene: TRBJ1-1; CDR3 protein: CASSDKDENTEAFF; CDR3 DNA: TGTGCCAGCAGTGATAAGGATGAGAACACTGAAGCTTTCTTT
V gene: TRBV10-3; clone size: once; D gene: TRBD1; J gene: TRBJ1-5; CDR3 protein: CAISGDRGRNSNQPQHF; CDR3 DNA: TGTGCCATCAGTGGGGACAGGGGGAGGAATAGCAATCAGCCCCAGCATTTT
V gene: TRBV18; clone size: .; D gene: .; J gene: TRBJ2-7; CDR3 protein: CASSPTDSTTEQYF; CDR3 DNA: TGTGCCAGCTCACCGACGGACTCAACCACTGAGCAGTACTTC
V gene: TRBV18; clone size: .; D gene: .; J gene: TRBJ2-7; CDR3 protein: CASSPPPSYEQYF; CDR3 DNA: TGTGCCAGCTCACCACCCCCCAGTTACGAGCAGTACTTC
V gene: TRBV5-4; clone size: once; D gene: .; J gene: TRBJ2-3; CDR3 protein: CASSLGHTPSTDTQYF; CDR3 DNA: TGTGCCAGCAGTCTAGGACATACTCCTAGCACAGATACGCAGTATTTT
V gene: TRBV6-5; clone size: .; D gene: .; J gene: TRBJ2-3; CDR3 protein: CASSYSRGGADTQYF; CDR3 DNA: TGTGCCAGCAGTTACTCGAGGGGCGGCGCAGATACGCAGTATTTT
V gene: TRBV9; clone size: once; D gene: .; J gene: TRBJ1-5; CDR3 protein: CASSVGVGDRQPQHF; CDR3 DNA: TGTGCCAGCAGCGTCGGGGTAGGGGACCGTCAGCCCCAGCATTTT
V gene: TRBV28; clone size: .; D gene: TRBD2; J gene: TRBJ2-3; CDR3 protein: CASSLPVGEGDTQYF; CDR3 DNA: TGTGCCAGCAGTTTACCAGTTGGGGAGGGAGATACGCAGTATTTT
V gene: TRBV7-2; clone size: .; D gene: TRBD2; J gene: TRBJ2-1; CDR3 protein: CASSLAGLAGGWGEQFF; CDR3 DNA: TGTGCCAGCAGCTTAGCGGGACTAGCGGGAGGTTGGGGTGAGCAGTTCTTC
V gene: TRBV2; clone size: .; D gene: .; J gene: TRBJ2-7; CDR3 protein: CASSGGSYEQYF; CDR3 DNA: TGTGCCAGCAGTGGGGGATCCTACGAGCAGTACTTC
V gene: TRBV19; clone size: .; D gene: TRBD2; J gene: TRBJ2-1; CDR3 protein: CASSRLAGNNEQFF; CDR3 DNA: TGTGCCAGTAGTAGGCTAGCGGGAAACAATGAGCAGTTCTTC
V gene: TRBV19; clone size: .; D gene: .; J gene: TRBJ2-3; CDR3 protein: CASRNHGPSTDTQYF; CDR3 DNA: TGTGCCAGTAGGAACCACGGACCTAGCACAGATACGCAGTATTTT
V gene: TRBV18; clone size: .; D gene: TRBD1; J gene: TRBJ2-7; CDR3 protein: CASSPGGQGYEQYF; CDR3 DNA: TGTGCCAGCTCACCAGGCGGACAGGGCTACGAGCAGTACTTC
V gene: TRBV6-1; clone size: once; D gene: .; J gene: TRBJ1-5; CDR3 protein: CASRRGDPNQPQHF; CDR3 DNA: TGTGCCAGCAGAAGGGGTGACCCGAATCAGCCCCAGCATTTT
V gene: TRBV5-1; clone size: .; D gene: .; J gene: TRBJ2-5; CDR3 protein: CASSFGLQTQYF; CDR3 DNA: TGCGCCAGCAGCTTCGGCCTCCAGACCCAGTACTTC
V gene: TRBV7-2; clone size: .; D gene: TRBD1; J gene: TRBJ1-1; CDR3 protein: CASSPDRVAFF; CDR3 DNA: TGTGCCAGCAGCCCTGACAGGGTAGCTTTCTTT
V gene: TRBV28; clone size: .; D gene: TRBD2; J gene: TRBJ2-7; CDR3 protein: CASSGLGSYEQYF; CDR3 DNA: TGTGCCAGCAGCGGACTAGGATCCTACGAGCAGTACTTC
V gene: TRBV9; clone size: .; D gene: .; J gene: TRBJ2-7; CDR3 protein: CASSVGAPRTYEQYF; CDR3 DNA: TGTGCCAGCAGCGTAGGAGCTCCTAGAACCTACGAGCAGTACTTC